The clone carrying this T cell receptor (beta chain) came up many times. This record belongs to a study of identical twins. One entry per CDR3 protein results from TCRdb running MiXCR on the 5' RACE reads. The top ten clones hold roughly 3.2% of a sample with approximately 590,000 distinct CDR3 sequences, more than 9% of them seen once. Per the germline V gene, CDR1 is SGHRS and CDR2 is YFSETQ. V was shortened by 0 bases and J by 0 bases, with 17 bases between the two germline ends. The CDR3 length is 18 residues. These same data were also listed under a study on yellow fever vaccine responses in identical twins.

The TCR originated in a woman between 18 and 29 years old in good health. The sequencing sample was made of PBMCs. This chain connects TRBV5-1 to TRBJ2-3; no clear D. The CDR3 coding sequence is TGCGCCAGCAGCTTGGTAGACGGAAGGAGTTATAGCACAGATACGCAGTATTTT. Translated, it gives CASSLVDGRSYSTDTQYF.